Following are 15 T cell receptor beta chains from one sample sequenced in a study of cytomegalovirus exposure and HLA in healthy donors (TCRdb year 2017). Library creation used the immunoSEQ multiplex PCR assay. A mixture of 60 forward primers for TCR Vbeta segments and 13 reverse primers for TCR Jbeta segments was used in the multiplex PCR. TCRdb carries this immuneACCESS record with in-frame sequences only. Its versions omit some clonotypes, under half of them owing to an unresolved V gene in the studies checked, with the rest unexplained. This sample is represented by 150,000 to 200,000 clones; 75% to 85% of them were singletons. The biggest ten clones account for nearly 6.5% of the sample. Specimen: PBMCs. These receptor sequences come from a man aged 50 to 59 in good health and CMV-seropositive.

This CDR3 is CASSLLVPGTGETQYF. CDR3 DNA: TGTGCCAGCAGCCTTCTAGTCCCAGGGACTGGGGAGACCCAGTACTTC. The chain uses TRBV7-8 and TRBJ2-5; a possible D gene is TRBD2 (6 bases). Germline values: CDR1 SGHVS, CDR2 FQNEAQ. The CDR3 has 16 residues. The V gene lost 5 bases and the J gene lost 5 bases, with 21 bases spanning the gap.

The genes are TRBV27 and TRBJ1-6; D is perhaps TRBD1 (5 bases). This CDR3 has 16 residues. Germline V lookup: CDR1 MNHEY, CDR2 SMNVEV (reference sequence). The V and J ends lost 2 bases and 6 bases respectively, with 14 bases between them. The DNA for the CDR3 is TGTGCCAGCAGTTTAATCCCCCAGGGCGGTAATTCACCCCTCCACTTT. Translated: CASSLIPQGGNSPLHF.

This clone has a handful of counts. The genes are TRBV9 and TRBJ2-2; no clear D gene. The CDR3 sequence is 13 residues long. Germline loops: CDR1 SGDLS, CDR2 YYNGEE. Trimming left V 3 bases short and J 5 bases short, with 8 bases between. The chain's CDR3 is CASSAEVTGELFF. In nucleotides, the CDR3 is TGTGCCAGCAGCGCAGAGGTAACCGGGGAGCTGTTTTTT.

This rearrangement joins TRBV4-2 to TRBJ1-1; D perhaps matches TRBD1 (6 bases). The CDR3 consists of 17 residues. V dropped 0 bases and J dropped 3 bases, with 17 bases sitting between them. Germline CDR1 reads LGHNA; CDR2 reads YNFKEQ. CDR3 coding DNA: TGTGCCAGCAGCCAAGAAGACAGGCCCCCCAGGGACACTGAAGCTTTCTTT. It specifies CASSQEDRPPRDTEAFF.

The V call is TRBV7-2, the J call TRBJ2-5, with D uncertain. Germline V CDR1 and CDR2: SGHTA, FQGNSA. The CDR3 has 12 amino acids. The V and J ends lost 0 bases and 11 bases respectively, with 10 bases between them. In DNA, the CDR3 is TGTGCCAGCAGCTTAGCTCCCTTTATTCAGTACTTC. This encodes CASSLAPFIQYF.

This clone appeared a few times. The rearrangement uses TRBV9 and TRBJ2-3, with 8 positions matching TRBD1. Trimming at V came to 0 bases and at J to 3 bases, leaving 0 bases not matched to a gene. CDR1 SGDLS and CDR2 YYNGEE come from the germline V gene. The CDR3 consists of 14 residues. In DNA form, the CDR3 reads TGTGCCAGCAGCGTAGGACAGGGGACAGATACGCAGTATTTT. Residues: CASSVGQGTDTQYF.

The genes are TRBV7-9 and TRBJ1-6, with D possibly matching TRBD1 (6 bases). This CDR3 comprises 17 residues. In germline, CDR1 is SEHNR, CDR2 FQNEAQ (reference sequence). The germline V and J ends were trimmed by 3 bases and 7 bases, with 19 bases remaining between them. This CDR3 is CASSFIDGTGQNSPLHF. The CDR3 nucleotides read TGTGCCAGCAGCTTTATCGACGGGACGGGACAAAATTCACCCCTCCACTTT.

This rearrangement joins TRBV7-2 to TRBJ2-7; TRBD1 matches 7 bases. Germline lookup yields CDR1 SGHTA and CDR2 FQGNSA. The V and J ends lost 1 base and 4 bases, in that order; junction bases with no gene match: 10. CDR3 size: 16 residues. CDR3 in DNA: TGTGCCAGCAGCTTAGGTATTAGGGACAGAAGGTACGAGCAGTACTTC. Its translation: CASSLGIRDRRYEQYF.

The chain joins TRBV27 to TRBJ1-2, with no clear D. CDR1 and CDR2 (germline): MNHEY, SMNVEV (reference sequence). Trimming removed 5 bases at V and 6 bases at J, with 13 bases between. The CDR3 has 13 amino acids. CDR3 in DNA: TGTGCCAGCAGTCGCAGCCCCGGGAATGGCTACACCTTC. It translates to CASSRSPGNGYTF.

DNA of the CDR3: TGTGCCAGCAGCTTCTCGGGGGGGCGCACTGAAGCTTTCTTT. It translates to CASSFSGGRTEAFF. The V call is TRBV11-3, the J call TRBJ1-1; a possible D gene is TRBD1 (6 bases). V lost 3 bases to trimming and J lost 4 bases, with 12 bases between them. CDR3 size: 14 residues. The germline V gene has CDR1 SGHNT and CDR2 YENEEA.

This sequence joins TRBV11-2 and TRBJ2-5, with a tentative D call TRBD2 (7 bases). This CDR3 is 14 amino acids long. Trimming took 5 bases from V and 4 from J, leaving 14 bases between them. CDR1 and CDR2 from the germline V gene are SGHAT and FQNNGV. The CDR3 spells CASSPTGRGETQYF. The CDR3 nucleotides read TGTGCCAGCAGCCCTACAGGGAGGGGAGAGACCCAGTACTTC.

J is TRBJ2-1 and V is TRBV10-3; D is unclear. This CDR3 has 12 residues. The ends were cut back, 2 bases at V and 5 bases at J, with 4 bases in the middle. Germline lookup yields CDR1 ENHRY and CDR2 SYGVKD. The chain's CDR3 is CAISEANNEQFF. DNA for the CDR3: TGTGCCATCAGTGAGGCGAACAATGAGCAGTTCTTC.

The rearrangement uses TRBV21-1 and TRBJ2-7; the listed D gene, TRBD2, was not tested against the DNA. TRBV21-1 is described as a pseudogene. The CDR3 consists of 18 residues. CDR3 residues: CASITTPGLAGGPNEQYV. The CDR3 nucleotides are TGTGCCAGCATCACCACTCCGGGACTAGCGGGAGGGCCCAACGAGCAGTACGTC.

V gene TRBV29-1 combines with J gene TRBJ2-1, with 12 bases fitting TRBD2. Germline values: CDR1 SQVTM, CDR2 ANQGSEA. V shed 4 bases, J shed 7 bases, and the junction held 5 bases outside the gene matches. This CDR3 has 14 residues. CDR3 sequence: CSVVRGLAGNEQFF. The CDR3 coding sequence is TGCAGCGTTGTCAGAGGACTAGCGGGGAATGAGCAGTTCTTC.

The gene calls are TRBV7-3 and TRBJ2-1, with D possibly being TRBD1 (6 bases). The germline gives CDR1 SGHTA, CDR2 FQGTGA. V was shortened by 6 bases and J by 3 bases, with 15 bases between the two germline ends. The length of the CDR3 is 15 residues. The CDR3 here is CASSPARGGYNEQFF. CDR3 in DNA: TGTGCCAGCAGTCCAGCCCGAGGGGGCTACAATGAGCAGTTCTTC.